This paragraph reports one T cell receptor (beta chain). The antigen remains undetermined. The entry originates in a study of T cells and copy number aberrations in small-cell lung cancer. Study-level results: Most clones, about 75-97.7%, were restricted to a single tumor region. Adjacent lung showed higher T-cell richness and clonality than tumors; density difference nonsignificant. A small sample size limited this study; results need validation.

Method: immunoSEQ multiplex PCR; TCRdb's copy keeps in-frame clones and lacks some. Of around 2,200 clones listed, approximately 76% are singletons. Donors were all either smokers or heavy second-hand smokers. Trimming at V came to 4 bases and at J to 3 bases, leaving 2 bases not matched to a gene. The CDR3 contains 12 residues. Looked up from germline, CDR1 is SQVTM and CDR2 is ANQGSEA. The source material was tumor tissue. V usage is TRBV29-1 and J usage is TRBJ2-7; TRBD1 matches 8 bases. The sequence came from a man aged 60-69 years with small cell lung cancer. The CDR3 DNA sequence: TGCAGCGTTGTAGACAGGGGCTACGAGCAGTACTTC. Its protein is CSVVDRGYEQYF.